Below are 28 T cell receptor beta chains sequenced from a single sample in a study of T cells in Graves' hyperthyroidism and ophthalmopathy. TCR beta CDR3 sequences were amplified from RNA transcripts. With the HTBI primer set, the TCR CDR3 went through a first round of RT-PCR. TCRdb reprocessed the multiplex PCR reads via MiXCR and lists one record per CDR3 protein. The table has some 500,000 distinct CDR3 sequences, 15% to 20% seen once. Material for sequencing was blood. These receptors were obtained from a woman in her 30s with Graves' ophthalmopathy.

The rearrangement uses TRBV19 and TRBJ2-6, with TRBD1 identical over 9 bases. Germline assignment: CDR1 LNHDA and CDR2 SQIVND (reference sequence). The CDR3 is 17 amino acids. V shed 5 bases and J 2 bases; nucleotides not matched to a gene: 7. This CDR3 is CASSAGTGMAGANVLTF. The CDR3 DNA sequence: TGTGCCAGTAGTGCCGGGACAGGGATGGCTGGGGCCAACGTCCTGACTTTC.

This clonotype was detected many times. The chain is built from TRBV30 and TRBJ2-5; D is uncertain. CDR3 size: 12 residues. CDR1 and CDR2 from the germline V gene are GTSNPN and SVGIG (reference sequence). V lost 3 bases and J lost 4, with 9 bases in between. The CDR3 DNA follows: TGTGCCTGGAGAGAGTTCGGAGAGACCCAGTACTTC. Its protein is CAWREFGETQYF.

A few counts support this clonotype. The chain carries TRBV6-2 or TRBV6-3 and TRBJ2-7, with a possible D match to TRBD1 (5 bases). Germline V gene data show CDR1 as MNHEY and CDR2 as SVGEGT. The CDR3 is 12 residues long. The V end was cut by 6 bases, the J end by 3 bases, with 9 bases between. In nucleotides, the CDR3 is TGTGCCAGCAGACAGGTGTTCTACGAGCAGTACTTC. Protein product: CASRQVFYEQYF.

This chain uses TRBV20-1 with TRBJ2-7; 7 nucleotides agree with TRBD1. The V and J ends lost 6 bases and 5 bases, in that order; junction bases with no gene match: 10. Germline CDR1 and CDR2: DFQATT and SNEGSKA (reference sequence). The CDR3 runs to 13 residues. CDR3 protein: CSAGRQGKHEQYF. CDR3 DNA sequence: TGCAGTGCCGGGCGACAGGGTAAGCACGAGCAGTACTTC.

This clonotype was seen a handful of times. The rearrangement links TRBV6-1 to TRBJ2-6; D perhaps matches TRBD1 (6 bases). Trimming took 5 bases from V and 2 from J, leaving 22 bases between them. The germline V gene has CDR1 MNHNS and CDR2 SASEGT. The CDR3 loop spans 19 amino acids. The CDR3 nucleotides read TGTGCCAGCAGTCGAAGAATACTTGGTGGGGGCGCTGGGGCCAACGTCCTGACTTTC. Residues: CASSRRILGGGAGANVLTF.

In the case of this clonotype: A much larger clone differs from this one at a single base, so this may be a read error. The V call is TRBV28, the J call TRBJ2-7, with D perhaps TRBD1 (6 bases). The V gene's germline CDR1 is MDHEN and CDR2 SYDVKM. The CDR3 is 16 amino acids. CDR3 residues: CASSQDRYRAPYERYF. CDR3 in DNA: TGTGCCAGCAGCCAAGATCGGTACAGGGCTCCTTACGAGCGGTACTTC.

This clonotype showed up just a few times. The chain recombines TRBV28 with TRBJ1-4, with D unclear. Germline-derived CDR1 and CDR2 are MDHEN and SYDVKM. V lost 1 base, J lost 7 bases, and 10 bases lay in between. CDR3 length equals 14 residues. This CDR3 reads CASSLFPNVEKLFF. CDR3 nucleotides: TGTGCCAGCAGTTTATTCCCAAACGTTGAAAAACTGTTTTTT.

This clonotype showed up many times. The rearrangement joins TRBV27 to TRBJ1-2; TRBD1 matches 8 bases. CDR1 is MNHEY and CDR2 is SMNVEV in the germline V gene (reference sequence). The J segment lost 4 bases and the V segment lost 6 bases, leaving 4 bases of the junction unmatched. The CDR3 length is 13 residues. CDR3: CASRYGQGYGYTF. The CDR3 bases are TGTGCCAGCAGATACGGACAGGGCTATGGCTACACCTTC.

About this clonotype itself: A far larger clone is just one base off, so this is likely a read error. The chain recombines TRBV28 with TRBJ2-7, with D perhaps TRBD1 or TRBD2 (5 bases each). The J call is doubtful: the DNA matches TRBJ2-1 better. Germline V gene lookup returns CDR1 MDHEN and CDR2 SYDVKM. The CDR3 has 13 amino acids. The CDR3 protein is CASRDGTHYEQFF. The CDR3 region has the DNA TGTGCCAGCCGGGACGGAACCCACTACGAGCAGTTCTTC.

The CDR3 reads CASSSATEAFF. The CDR3 bases are TGTGCCAGCAGTTCGGCCACTGAAGCTTTCTTT. The chain employs TRBV28 and TRBJ1-1; D is unclear. Looked up from germline, CDR1 is MDHEN and CDR2 is SYDVKM. Trimming shortened V by 4 bases and J by 4 bases, and 4 bases separated the two germline ends. The CDR3 has 11 residues.

The chain uses TRBV20-1 and TRBJ2-5; the match to TRBD1 covers 7 bases. There are 13 residues in the CDR3. Trimming removed 2 bases from V and 5 bases from J; junction bases left unmatched: 5. Looked up from germline, CDR1 is DFQATT and CDR2 is SNEGSKA (reference sequence). The CDR3 nucleotides read TGCAGTGCTAGAAGGGGGCTCGGGGAGACCCAGTACTTC. Amino acids: CSARRGLGETQYF.

This clonotype has at least ten counts. A junction boundary mismatches the germline segment, possibly from a read error. The chain employs TRBV4-2 and TRBJ2-7, with a possible D match to TRBD2 (6 bases). The CDR3 covers 15 residues. CDR1 LGHNA and CDR2 YNFKEQ come from the germline V gene. DNA for the CDR3: TGTGCCAGCAGCCAAGAACGGGGGAGATCCTACGATCAGTACTTC. This translates into CASSQERGRSYDQYF.

This clonotype occurred many times. The chain links TRBV6-1 to TRBJ1-1, with D tentatively TRBD1 (5 bases). V was cut by 7 bases and J by 1 base, with 22 bases left in between. This CDR3 is built from 17 residues. Germline V gives CDR1 MNHNS, CDR2 SASEGT. The CDR3 DNA reads TGTGCCAGCAAGCAGTTGTCCCCCAGGGCCGGGAACACTGAAGCTTTCTTT. Translating gives CASKQLSPRAGNTEAFF.

This clonotype was seen a handful of times. The junction and the germline gene differ at one end; a read error may be behind it. The chain couples TRBV5-1 to TRBJ2-7; D remains ambiguous. The CDR3 consists of 12 residues. In germline, CDR1 is SGHRS, CDR2 YFSETQ. Here the CDR3 reads CASSVPAGEQYF. The CDR3 DNA reads TGTGCCAGCAGCGTCCCCGCCGGCGAGCAGTACTTC.

There are many counts of this clonotype. V is TRBV6-2 or TRBV6-3 and J is TRBJ2-5, with D perhaps TRBD1 (6 bases). This CDR3 spans 15 amino acids. The germline V and J ends were trimmed by 6 bases and 3 bases, with 17 bases remaining between them. The germline CDR1 and CDR2 sequences are MNHEY and SVGEGT. This CDR3 is CASSRTQGSEETQYF. The CDR3 bases are TGTGCCAGCAGCCGTACCCAGGGGTCGGAAGAGACCCAGTACTTC.

The table lists this clonotype with a count of one. The chain has TRBV20-1 and TRBJ1-1, with a possible D match to TRBD1 (5 bases). Per germline, CDR1 DFQATT and CDR2 SNEGSKA (reference sequence). The CDR3 extends over 14 amino acids. Trimming took 6 bases from V and 3 from J, leaving 17 bases between them. CDR3 bases: TGCAGTGCCCAAAATGGGGGGGTATACACTGAAGCTTTCTTT. This sequence encodes CSAQNGGVYTEAFF.

This chain uses TRBV18 with TRBJ2-7; D call uncertain. Looked up from germline, CDR1 is KGHSH and CDR2 is LQKENI. V was clipped by 1 base and J by 2 bases, with 15 bases between them. This CDR3 is 16 amino acids long. The DNA for the CDR3 is TGTGCCAGCTCACCACGCGCGGCGCCGGTAACCTACGAGCAGTACTTC. It translates to CASSPRAAPVTYEQYF. Variable domain in full (rest from reference TRBV18 and TRBJ2-7): NAGVMQNPRHLVRRRGQEARLRCSPMKGHSHVYWYRQLPEEGLKFMVYLQKENIIDESGMPKERFSAEFPKEGPSILRIQQVVRGDSAAYFCASSPRAAPVTYEQYFGPGTRLTVT.

The chain employs TRBV4-1 and TRBJ2-7, with 13 bases matching TRBD2. The V gene's germline CDR1 is MGHRA and CDR2 YSYEKL. The CDR3 loop spans 15 amino acids. Trimming at V came to 8 bases and at J to 4 bases, leaving 8 bases not matched to a gene. The CDR3 loop reads CASRTSGRDTYEQYF. The CDR3 bases are TGCGCCAGCCGCACTAGCGGGAGGGATACGTACGAGCAGTACTTC.

This chain uses TRBV19 with TRBJ2-1; 7 nucleotides align to TRBD2. Germline V CDR1 and CDR2: LNHDA, SQIVND (reference sequence). This CDR3 has 15 amino acids. V was clipped by 5 bases and J by 10 bases; unmatched bases: 14. The CDR3 here is CASSPSTSLGVEQFF. CDR3 DNA sequence: TGTGCCAGTAGTCCGTCGACTAGCTTGGGGGTGGAGCAGTTCTTC. Together with reference TRBV19 and TRBJ2-1, the CDR3 gives the full variable domain: DGGITQSPKYLFRKEGQNVTLSCEQNLNHDAMYWYRQDPGQGLRLIYYSQIVNDFQKGDIAEGYSVSREKKESFPLTVTSAQKNPTAFYLCASSPSTSLGVEQFFGPGTRLTVL.

This clonotype was seen a few times. The chain couples TRBV9 to TRBJ1-1, with D perhaps matching TRBD1 (5 bases). Germline CDR1 reads SGDLS; CDR2 reads YYNGEE. V gave up 4 bases and J gave up 4 bases, with 17 bases separating them. This CDR3 comprises 15 residues. The CDR3 spells CASSPGTGVVTEAFF. The CDR3 bases are TGTGCCAGCAGCCCTGGGACTGGGGTTGTCACTGAAGCTTTCTTT.

This clonotype was counted ten times or more. For the CDR3, the DNA is TGCAGTGCTAACCTAGCGAGCACAGATACGCAGTATTTT. Protein product: CSANLASTDTQYF. This chain links TRBV20-1 with TRBJ2-3, with D perhaps matching TRBD2 (6 bases). The CDR3 contains 13 residues. Germline V gene lookup returns CDR1 DFQATT and CDR2 SNEGSKA (reference sequence). V gave up 4 bases and J gave up 0 bases, with 8 bases separating them.

This clonotype was counted at least ten times. This chain connects TRBV30 to TRBJ2-1, with D perhaps assigned TRBD1 or TRBD2 (6 bases each). The CDR3 spans 12 residues. The germline V and J ends were trimmed by 3 bases and 10 bases, with 13 bases remaining between them. Germline lookup yields CDR1 GTSNPN and CDR2 SVGIG (reference sequence). The CDR3 loop is CAWRGGSGEQFF. The CDR3 DNA sequence: TGTGCCTGGAGAGGGGGTAGCGGCGAGCAGTTCTTC. Drawing the rest from reference TRBV30 and TRBJ2-1, the complete variable domain is SQTIHQWPATLVQPVGSPLSLECTVEGTSNPNLYWYRQAAGRGLQLLFYSVGIGQISSEVPQNLSASRPQDRQFILSSKKLLLSDSGFYLCAWRGGSGEQFFGPGTRLTVL.

This clonotype has a single count. A much larger clonotype is one base distant, so this may be a read error. This rearrangement joins TRBV13 to TRBJ2-1; D call uncertain. This CDR3 region has 14 residues. The V gene lost 6 bases and the J gene lost 10 bases, with 19 bases spanning the gap. Germline CDR1 is PRHDT and CDR2 is FYEKMQ (reference sequence). The CDR3 sequence is CASSARMRLTEQFF. DNA for the CDR3: TGTGCCAGCAGTGCCCGAATGCGTCTGACCGAGCAGTTCTTC.

The chain is built from TRBV20-1 and TRBJ2-2; D unclear. The CDR3 has 8 residues. V was clipped by 0 bases and J by 13 bases, with 0 bases between them. Germline-derived CDR1 and CDR2 are DFQATT and SNEGSKA (reference sequence). The CDR3 protein is CSARELFF. The CDR3 coding sequence is TGCAGTGCTAGAGAGCTGTTTTTT.

This clonotype was seen many times. This chain links TRBV5-8 with TRBJ2-7, with D possibly being TRBD1 (5 bases). Germline values: CDR1 SGHTS, CDR2 YDEGEE. V lost 4 bases, J lost 6 bases, and 14 bases lay in between. The CDR3 covers 13 residues. The CDR3 DNA reads as TGTGCCAGCAGCCTTACGACCCAGGGCGAGCAGTACTTC. Residues: CASSLTTQGEQYF.

This clonotype was recorded a few times. This rearrangement joins TRBV20-1 to TRBJ1-2, with unresolved D. CDR1 is DFQATT, CDR2 SNEGSKA, per germline (reference sequence). There are 14 residues in the CDR3. Trimming took 4 bases from V and 6 from J, leaving 18 bases between them. This CDR3 is CSAILRPTQDGYTF. In DNA form, the CDR3 reads TGCAGTGCTATTCTGAGGCCCACCCAGGATGGCTACACCTTC.

In its sample, this clonotype was seen many times. The chain has TRBV20-1 and TRBJ2-2; D ambiguous. Between the trimmed V and J ends, which lost 5 bases and 8 bases, there was a span of 21 bases. Germline V CDR1 and CDR2: DFQATT, SNEGSKA (reference sequence). The CDR3 spans 15 residues. The CDR3 DNA sequence: TGCAGTGCTCTTGCCGACCTGTACGAAGCGGGGGAGCTGTTTTTT. Amino acids: CSALADLYEAGELFF.

This clonotype was seen repeatedly, ten times or more. V is TRBV6-1 and J is TRBJ2-5; possibly TRBD1 for D (6 bases). The CDR3 totals 12 residues. Germline loops: CDR1 MNHNS, CDR2 SASEGT. V lost 6 bases and J 2 bases, leaving 7 bases between the germline ends. The CDR3 loop is CASRGQQETQYF. CDR3 nucleotide sequence: TGTGCCAGCAGGGGACAACAAGAGACCCAGTACTTC.